The 27 T cell receptor beta chains reported below all come from one sample, sequenced in a study of blood T cells in healthy people across ages. The second PCR ran about 7 to 12 cycles with a sample-barcoded 5' primer and J-beta primers. Each CDR3 protein gets one entry after TCRdb re-called the 5' RACE reads with MiXCR. The sample has about 760,000 distinct CDR3 sequences, 25% seen once. These data also featured in a second study, about T cells of mothers and their children.

What was sequenced was blood. These receptors were collected from a boy aged 5-17 years in good health.

DNA of the CDR3: TGTGCCATCAGAGGACAAGACACCGGGGAGCTGTTTTTT. This codes for CAIRGQDTGELFF. V and J are TRBV10-3 and TRBJ2-2; a weak D match, TRBD1 (5 bases). Germline CDR1 ENHRY, CDR2 SYGVKD. This CDR3 contains 13 residues. The V and J ends lost 6 bases and 3 bases respectively, with 8 bases between them.

This clonotype was recorded a few times. CDR3 coding DNA: TGTGCCAGCAGCCAGTTAGACAGGGGAAGCGACGAGCAGTACTTC. This sequence encodes CASSQLDRGSDEQYF. The V and J genes are TRBV28 and TRBJ2-7; 8 positions agree with TRBD1. This CDR3 is built from 15 residues. Germline V gene data show CDR1 as MDHEN and CDR2 as SYDVKM. J lost 5 bases, V lost 6 bases, and 12 bases had no gene match. The full variable domain, its missing parts supplied by reference TRBV28 and TRBJ2-7, is DVKVTQSSRYLVKRTGEKVFLECVQDMDHENMFWYRQDPGLGLRLIYFSYDVKMKEKGDIPEGYSVSREKKERFSLILESASTNQTSMYLCASSQLDRGSDEQYFGPGTRLTVT.

This clonotype was found many times. The chain employs TRBV5-1 and TRBJ1-1; TRBD1 aligns across 7 bases. The CDR3 spans 16 residues. In germline, CDR1 is SGHRS, CDR2 YFSETQ. Germline trimming cut 1 base from V and 0 bases from J; bases unmatched to any gene: 6. CDR3 nucleotide sequence: TGCGCCAGCAGCTTGCAACCGGGACAGATGAACACTGAAGCTTTCTTT. It translates to CASSLQPGQMNTEAFF.

This rearrangement joins TRBV7-9 to TRBJ2-1, with TRBD2 matching 9 bases. CDR3 length: 17 residues. With 2 bases clipped from V and 8 bases from J, the junction kept 13 bases outside the gene matches. CDR1 is SEHNR and CDR2 is FQNEAQ in the germline V gene (reference sequence). The CDR3 here is CASSLRPLSGSVYEQFF. The CDR3 nucleotides read TGTGCCAGCAGCTTACGGCCTCTTAGCGGGAGTGTCTATGAGCAGTTCTTC. Full variable domain (outside the CDR3, taken from reference TRBV7-9 and TRBJ2-1): DTGVSQNPRHKITKRGQNVTFRCDPISEHNRLYWYRQTLGQGPEFLTYFQNEAQLEKSRLLSDRFSAERPKGSFSTLEIQRTEQGDSAMYLCASSLRPLSGSVYEQFFGPGTRLTVL.

The rearrangement uses TRBV6-1 and TRBJ2-4; a possible D gene is TRBD2 (5 bases). This CDR3 has 13 residues. Germline CDR1 reads MNHNS; CDR2 reads SASEGT. The V end was cut by 1 base, the J end by 9 bases, with 10 bases between. The CDR3 sequence: CASSEGTLGIQYF. DNA of the CDR3: TGTGCCAGCAGTGAAGGGACTTTGGGCATTCAGTACTTC.

The gene calls are TRBV12-3 or TRBV12-4 and TRBJ1-1; no clear D. V was pared by 4 bases and J by 4 bases, with 13 bases between. This CDR3 comprises 14 residues. CDR3 sequence: CASSSKAQGTEAFF. CDR3 DNA sequence: TGTGCCAGCAGTTCCAAGGCCCAAGGCACTGAAGCTTTCTTT.

J is TRBJ1-3 and V is TRBV18, with D perhaps matching TRBD1 (6 bases). This CDR3 contains 16 residues. From germline, CDR1 is KGHSH and CDR2 LQKENI. The V end was cut by 0 bases, the J end by 1 base, with 10 bases between. The CDR3 reads CASSPPGTRSGNTIYF. The CDR3 DNA sequence: TGTGCCAGCTCACCACCCGGGACACGGTCTGGAAACACCATATATTTT.

A few counts support this clonotype. The chain employs TRBV29-1 and TRBJ2-3, with TRBD1 as a possible D gene (7 bases). The CDR3 runs 15 residues. V was pared by 7 bases and J by 5 bases, with 22 bases between. The germline V gene encodes CDR1 SQVTM and CDR2 ANQGSEA. Written as DNA, the CDR3 is TGCAGCGCCCACGCCGGACAGGAGGGTGGAGATACGCAGTATTTT. Translated, it gives CSAHAGQEGGDTQYF.

This clonotype has just a few counts. The chain links TRBV3-1 to TRBJ2-2; 7 bases are shared with TRBD2. J lost 1 base, V lost 3 bases, and 2 bases had no gene match. CDR1 and CDR2 from the germline V gene are LGHDT and YNNKEL (reference sequence). This CDR3 contains 15 residues. The CDR3 loop is CASSQTSLNTGELFF. The DNA of the CDR3 is TGTGCCAGCAGCCAGACTAGCCTGAACACCGGGGAGCTGTTTTTT.

This clonotype was counted a few times. J is TRBJ1-2 and V is TRBV28; a weak D match, TRBD1 (6 bases). Looked up from germline, CDR1 is MDHEN and CDR2 is SYDVKM. With 4 bases removed from V and 2 bases from J, the gap between germline ends came to 14 bases. The CDR3 loop spans 15 amino acids. CDR3 nucleotides: TGTGCCAGCAGTTACCCGACAGGAATGAACTATGGCTACACCTTC. This translates into CASSYPTGMNYGYTF.

This clonotype has a single count. V gene TRBV6-1 combines with J gene TRBJ2-1; D is uncertain. Trimming left V 9 bases short and J 4 bases short, with 13 bases between. Germline V lookup: CDR1 MNHNS, CDR2 SASEGT. There are 13 residues in the CDR3. The CDR3 DNA reads as TGTGCCAGTCCTCCCGGGCCTTACAATGAGCAGTTCTTC. Translated, it gives CASPPGPYNEQFF.

This clonotype was seen a few times. The chain carries TRBV5-1 and TRBJ2-5; 11 nucleotides match TRBD2. The V and J ends lost 4 bases and 4 bases, in that order; junction bases with no gene match: 6. The germline gives CDR1 SGHRS, CDR2 YFSETQ. The CDR3 totals 15 residues. The CDR3 DNA is TGCGCCAGCAGCAACACTAGCGGGGGAAGAGAGACCCAGTACTTC. Its protein product is CASSNTSGGRETQYF.

This clonotype appeared a few times. The germline gene is not matched at one end of the junction; a read error may be the cause. The chain has TRBV6-2 or TRBV6-3 and TRBJ2-7; TRBD2 might be the D (5 bases). The CDR3 has 13 amino acids. Germline lookup yields CDR1 MNHEY and CDR2 SVGEGT. The CDR3 DNA follows: TGTGCCAGCACGTGGCGGGCCAGCTACGGGCAGTACTTC. Translation: CASTWRASYGQYF.

The chain joins TRBV10-3 to TRBJ2-7; 11 bases fit TRBD2. Germline V gene lookup returns CDR1 ENHRY and CDR2 SYGVKD. J lost 2 bases, V lost 2 bases, and 5 bases had no gene match. The CDR3 runs 16 residues. CDR3 amino acids: CAISETSGGLPYEQYF. The CDR3 DNA follows: TGTGCCATCAGTGAGACTAGCGGGGGCCTTCCCTACGAGCAGTACTTC.

This clonotype turned up a few times. The rearrangement links TRBV7-2 to TRBJ2-5, with TRBD2 matching over 8 bases. This CDR3 has 16 amino acids. J lost 2 bases, V lost 4 bases, and 9 bases had no gene match. Per germline, CDR1 SGHTA and CDR2 FQGNSA. As DNA, the CDR3 is TGTGCCAGCAGCTCCGACCTGGGCGGGGGGCAAGAGACCCAGTACTTC. It translates to CASSSDLGGGQETQYF.

This clonotype has a count of ten or more. V and J are TRBV27 and TRBJ2-7; D may be TRBD1 (6 bases). The CDR3 has 14 amino acids. Trimming removed 5 bases from V and 3 bases from J, with 14 bases in between. Germline loops: CDR1 MNHEY, CDR2 SMNVEV (reference sequence). This CDR3 reads CASSPGTGHYEQYF. In DNA form, the CDR3 reads TGTGCCAGCAGTCCCGGGACGGGACACTACGAGCAGTACTTC.

Written as DNA, the CDR3 is TGTGCCAGCAGCCAAGATGCGAGCGGGGGGCAGTACTTC. Translating it yields CASSQDASGGQYF. The J gene is TRBJ2-5, the V gene TRBV14; 9 bases are a match to TRBD2. Germline lookup yields CDR1 SGHDN and CDR2 FVKESK. V gave up 0 bases and J gave up 11 bases; unmatched junction bases: 4. The CDR3 is made up of 13 amino acids.

This clonotype turned up a few times. The chain joins TRBV5-5 to TRBJ2-3; TRBD1 might be the D (7 bases). The V and J ends lost 0 bases and 5 bases respectively, with 10 bases between them. Germline CDR1 reads SGHKS; CDR2 reads YYEKEE (reference sequence). This CDR3 has 14 residues. Here the CDR3 DNA reads TGTGCCAGCAGCTTGGGCCAGGGGGGAGATACGCAGTATTTT. Translating gives CASSLGQGGDTQYF.

This clonotype was counted only a few times. The chain couples TRBV28 to TRBJ1-5; D gene uncertain. The V gene lost 2 bases and the J gene lost 2 bases, with 10 bases spanning the gap. This CDR3 is 15 amino acids long. Germline CDR1 MDHEN, CDR2 SYDVKM. DNA for the CDR3: TGTGCCAGCAGTTTAGACGGTTATGGCAATCAGCCCCAGCATTTT. This translates into CASSLDGYGNQPQHF.

This clonotype showed up just a few times. The chain employs TRBV29-1 and TRBJ2-5; D uncertain. The J call may be mistaken, given a closer DNA end match to TRBJ2-7. CDR1 and CDR2 (germline): SQVTM, ANQGSEA. The CDR3 is 14 amino acids. The DNA for the CDR3 is TGCAGCGTTGTCCTCGCACTCGATTCCTACGAGCAGTACTTC. Residues: CSVVLALDSYEQYF.

This clonotype has more than one count but fewer than ten. The chain has TRBV3-1 and TRBJ2-5, with 10 bases fitting TRBD2. The better agreement between TRBJ2-1 and the DNA end casts doubt on the J call. The CDR3 has 18 residues. Germline V gene lookup returns CDR1 LGHDT and CDR2 YNNKEL (reference sequence). This CDR3 reads CASSQDLAGLAADNEQFF. In DNA form, the CDR3 reads TGTGCCAGCAGCCAAGATCTGGCTGGACTAGCGGCTGACAATGAGCAGTTCTTC.

This clonotype turned up a few times. CDR3 sequence reads: CASSEWVGRGGTQYF. Here the CDR3 DNA reads TGCGCCAGCAGTGAGTGGGTCGGGAGGGGCGGTACGCAGTATTTT. V usage is TRBV10-2 and J usage is TRBJ2-3; 8 bases agree with TRBD2. V dropped 1 base and J dropped 8; count of bases not matched to a gene: 8. CDR1 and CDR2 from the germline V gene are WSHSY and SAAADI. This CDR3 spans 15 amino acids.

Worth noting for this clonotype: A junction end diverges from the germline sequence, so it may reflect a read error. This rearrangement joins TRBV20-1 to TRBJ2-7; 12 bases map to TRBD1. CDR1 is DFQATT and CDR2 is SNEGSKA in the germline V gene (reference sequence). The CDR3 runs to 13 residues. CDR3 sequence (DNA): TGCAGTGCTGGAGGGACAGGGGGCTACGACCAGTACTTC. Encoded protein: CSAGGTGGYDQYF.

In this sample, this clonotype turned up a few times. This sequence joins TRBV28 and TRBJ2-5, with a tentative D call TRBD2 (6 bases). The V end was cut by 2 bases, the J end by 9 bases, with 16 bases between. CDR1 is MDHEN and CDR2 is SYDVKM in the germline V gene. The CDR3 covers 14 residues. DNA for the CDR3: TGTGCCAGCAGTTTAGAGCGGGTACGCGGGGCCCAGTACTTC. Translating it yields CASSLERVRGAQYF.

This clonotype was counted only a few times. The chain has TRBV7-2 and TRBJ2-5, with D perhaps given as TRBD1 or TRBD2 (5 bases each). Trimming cost V 1 base and J 4 bases, with 13 bases left between them. The CDR3 totals 15 residues. Germline CDR1 is SGHTA and CDR2 is FQGNSA. As DNA, the CDR3 is TGTGCCAGCAGCTTAGTAGCACTTGGGGGAGAGACCCAGTACTTC. Its protein product is CASSLVALGGETQYF.

This clonotype was counted between two and nine times. V usage is TRBV7-9 and J usage is TRBJ1-1, with D unresolved. The CDR3 has 8 residues. Trimming pared 5 bases from V and 13 bases from J, leaving 5 bases between. Germline V gives CDR1 SEHNR, CDR2 FQNEAQ (reference sequence). This CDR3 is CASSAGFF. CDR3 DNA: TGTGCCAGCAGCGCCGGTTTCTTT.

The chain recombines TRBV11-2 with TRBJ2-7; no firm D call. The V gene lost 5 bases and the J gene lost 5 bases, with 13 bases spanning the gap. The CDR3 extends over 13 amino acids. The germline CDR1 and CDR2 sequences are SGHAT and FQNNGV. CDR3 loop: CASSLTHSNEQYF. Here the CDR3 DNA reads TGTGCCAGCAGCCTGACACATTCCAACGAGCAGTACTTC.